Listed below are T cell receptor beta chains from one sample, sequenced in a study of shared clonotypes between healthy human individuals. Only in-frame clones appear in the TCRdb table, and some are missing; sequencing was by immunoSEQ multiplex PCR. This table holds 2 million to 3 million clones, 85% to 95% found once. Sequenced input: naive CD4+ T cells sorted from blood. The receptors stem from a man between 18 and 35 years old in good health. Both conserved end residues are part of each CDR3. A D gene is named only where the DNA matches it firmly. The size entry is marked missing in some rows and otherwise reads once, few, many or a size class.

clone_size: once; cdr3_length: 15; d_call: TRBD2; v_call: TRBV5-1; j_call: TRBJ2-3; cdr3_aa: CASSLELAGTDTQYF; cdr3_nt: TGCGCCAGCAGCTTGGAGCTAGCGGGTACAGATACGCAGTATTTT
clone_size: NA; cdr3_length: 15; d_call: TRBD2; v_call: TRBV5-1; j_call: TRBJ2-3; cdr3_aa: CASTRTSASTDTQYF; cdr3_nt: TGCGCCAGCACTCGGACTAGCGCAAGCACAGATACGCAGTATTTT
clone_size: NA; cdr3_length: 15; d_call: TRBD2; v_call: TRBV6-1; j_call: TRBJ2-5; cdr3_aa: CASQAGTSGQETQYF; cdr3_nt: TGTGCTAGCCAGGCGGGGACTAGCGGGCAAGAGACCCAGTACTTC
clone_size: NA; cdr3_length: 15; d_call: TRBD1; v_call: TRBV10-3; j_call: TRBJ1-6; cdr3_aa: CAIRADRGFNSPLHF; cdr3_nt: TGTGCCATCAGAGCCGACAGGGGTTTTAATTCACCCCTCCACTTT
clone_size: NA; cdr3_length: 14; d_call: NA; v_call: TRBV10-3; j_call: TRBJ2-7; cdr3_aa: CAISGKGGSYEQYF; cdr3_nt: TGTGCCATCAGTGGCAAAGGGGGCTCCTACGAGCAGTACTTC
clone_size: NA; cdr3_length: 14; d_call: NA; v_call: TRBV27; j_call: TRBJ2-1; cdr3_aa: CASSLSGAGSKQFF; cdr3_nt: TGTGCCAGCAGTTTATCCGGCGCCGGATCTAAGCAGTTCTTC
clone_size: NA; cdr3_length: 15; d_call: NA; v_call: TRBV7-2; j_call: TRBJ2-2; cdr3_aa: CASSRATPNTGELFF; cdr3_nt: TGTGCCAGCAGTAGGGCCACACCGAACACCGGGGAGCTGTTTTTT
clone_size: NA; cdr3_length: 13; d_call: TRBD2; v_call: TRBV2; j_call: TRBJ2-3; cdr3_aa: CARRTSGADTQYF; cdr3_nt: TGTGCCAGGCGGACTAGCGGGGCCGATACGCAGTATTTT
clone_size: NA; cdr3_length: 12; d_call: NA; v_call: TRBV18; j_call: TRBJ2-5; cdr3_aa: CASSTYQETQYF; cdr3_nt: TGTGCCAGCTCTACGTACCAAGAGACCCAGTACTTC
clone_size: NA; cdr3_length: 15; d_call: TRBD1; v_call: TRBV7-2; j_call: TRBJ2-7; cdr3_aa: CASSFNTGGGYEQYF; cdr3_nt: TGTGCCAGCAGCTTTAACACAGGGGGCGGCTACGAGCAGTACTTC
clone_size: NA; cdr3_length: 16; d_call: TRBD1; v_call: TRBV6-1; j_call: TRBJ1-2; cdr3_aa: CASSALQGEANYGYTF; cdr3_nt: TGTGCCAGCAGTGCTCTACAGGGGGAAGCTAACTATGGCTACACCTTC
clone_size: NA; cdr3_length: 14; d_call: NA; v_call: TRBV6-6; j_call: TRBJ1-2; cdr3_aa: CASNRGRTFYGYTF; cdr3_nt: TGTGCCAGCAACCGAGGACGGACCTTCTATGGCTACACCTTC
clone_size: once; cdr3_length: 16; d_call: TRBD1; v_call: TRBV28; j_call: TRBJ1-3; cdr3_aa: CASSAPQGAKGNTIYF; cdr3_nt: TGTGCCAGCAGTGCCCCACAGGGGGCGAAGGGAAACACCATATATTTT
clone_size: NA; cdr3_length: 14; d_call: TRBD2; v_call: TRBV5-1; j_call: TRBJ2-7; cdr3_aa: CASSSSGGAYEQYF; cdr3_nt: TGCGCCAGCAGCTCTAGCGGGGGGGCCTACGAGCAGTACTTC
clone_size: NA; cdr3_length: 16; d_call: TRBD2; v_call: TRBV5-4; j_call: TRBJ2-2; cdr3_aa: CASSDQRGANTGELFF; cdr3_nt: TGTGCCAGCAGCGATCAGCGGGGCGCGAACACCGGGGAGCTGTTTTTT
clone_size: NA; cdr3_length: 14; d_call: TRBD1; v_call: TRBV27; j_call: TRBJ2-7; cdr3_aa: CASRRDRPPYEQYF; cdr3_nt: TGTGCCAGCAGGAGGGACAGACCCCCCTACGAGCAGTACTTC
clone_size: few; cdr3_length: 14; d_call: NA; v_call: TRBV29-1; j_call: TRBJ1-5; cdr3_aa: CSVSQGMGNQPQHF; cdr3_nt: TGCAGCGTATCGCAGGGAATGGGCAATCAGCCCCAGCATTTT
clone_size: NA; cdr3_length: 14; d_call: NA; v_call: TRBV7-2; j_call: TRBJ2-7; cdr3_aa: CASSLEADSVFGYF; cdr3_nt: TGTGCCAGCAGCTTAGAGGCGGACAGCGTGTTCGGGTACTTC
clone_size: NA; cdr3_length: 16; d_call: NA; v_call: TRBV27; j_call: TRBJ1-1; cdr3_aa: CASSLGLRGVNTEAFF; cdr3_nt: TGTGCCAGCAGTTTAGGCTTACGAGGGGTGAACACTGAAGCTTTCTTT
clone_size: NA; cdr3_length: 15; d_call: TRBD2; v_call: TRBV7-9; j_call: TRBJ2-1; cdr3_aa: CASSLVGTSGTEQFF; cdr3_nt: TGTGCCAGCAGCTTAGTCGGGACTAGCGGGACCGAGCAGTTCTTC
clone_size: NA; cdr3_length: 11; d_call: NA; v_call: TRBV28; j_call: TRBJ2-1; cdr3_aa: CASSPASSKFF; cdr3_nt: TGTGCCAGCAGCCCCGCTAGCTCTAAGTTCTTC
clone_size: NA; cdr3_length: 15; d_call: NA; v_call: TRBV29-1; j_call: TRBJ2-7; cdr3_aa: CSVPHSTGPPYEQYF; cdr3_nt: TGCAGCGTTCCCCACTCCACTGGTCCGCCCTACGAGCAGTACTTC
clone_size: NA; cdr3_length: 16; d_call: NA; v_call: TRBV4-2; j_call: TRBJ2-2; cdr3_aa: CASSQDAEANTGELFF; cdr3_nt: TGTGCCAGCAGCCAAGATGCGGAAGCGAACACCGGGGAGCTGTTTTTT
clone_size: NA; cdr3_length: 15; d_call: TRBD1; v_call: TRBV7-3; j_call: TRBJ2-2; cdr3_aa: CASSFGTGGGGELFF; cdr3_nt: TGTGCCAGCAGCTTCGGGACAGGGGGCGGCGGGGAGCTGTTTTTT
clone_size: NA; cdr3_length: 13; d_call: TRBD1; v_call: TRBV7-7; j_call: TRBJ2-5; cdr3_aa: CASRGQEQETQYF; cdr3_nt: TGTGCTAGTAGGGGACAGGAGCAAGAGACCCAGTACTTC
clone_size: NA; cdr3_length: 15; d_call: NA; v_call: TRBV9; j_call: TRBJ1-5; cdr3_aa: CASSPRDNFNQPQHF; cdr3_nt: TGTGCCAGCAGCCCCCGGGACAATTTCAATCAGCCCCAGCATTTT
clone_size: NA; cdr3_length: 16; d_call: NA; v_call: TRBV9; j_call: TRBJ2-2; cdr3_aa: CASSVGSSVSTGELFF; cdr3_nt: TGTGCCAGCAGCGTAGGGAGTAGCGTGAGCACCGGGGAGCTGTTTTTT
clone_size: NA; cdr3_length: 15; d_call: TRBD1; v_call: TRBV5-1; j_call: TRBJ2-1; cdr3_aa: CASSLGQGATSEQFF; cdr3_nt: TGCGCCAGCAGCTTGGGACAGGGGGCGACCAGTGAGCAGTTCTTC
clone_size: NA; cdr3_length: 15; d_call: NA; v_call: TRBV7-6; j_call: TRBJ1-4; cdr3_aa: CASSQPRATNEKLFF; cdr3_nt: TGTGCCAGCAGTCAACCAAGAGCAACTAATGAAAAACTGTTTTTT
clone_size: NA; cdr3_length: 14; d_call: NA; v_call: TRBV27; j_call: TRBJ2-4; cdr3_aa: CASRTSGTGNIQYF; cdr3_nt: TGTGCCAGCAGGACTTCCGGGACCGGGAACATTCAGTACTTC
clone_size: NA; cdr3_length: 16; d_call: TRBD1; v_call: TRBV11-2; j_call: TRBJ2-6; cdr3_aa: CASSSTGSSGANVLTF; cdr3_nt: TGTGCCAGCAGCTCGACAGGGTCCTCTGGGGCCAACGTCCTGACTTTC
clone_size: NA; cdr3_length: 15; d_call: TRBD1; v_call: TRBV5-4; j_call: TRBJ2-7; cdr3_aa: CASRKQGAPSYEQYF; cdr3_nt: TGTGCCAGCAGGAAACAGGGGGCTCCCTCCTACGAGCAGTACTTC
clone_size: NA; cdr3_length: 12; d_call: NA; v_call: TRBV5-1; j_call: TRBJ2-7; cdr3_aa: CASSLPGQEQYF; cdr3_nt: TGCGCCAGCAGCTTGCCAGGGCAAGAGCAGTACTTC
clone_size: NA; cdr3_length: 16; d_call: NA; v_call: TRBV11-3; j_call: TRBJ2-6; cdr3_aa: CASSSDGNSGANVLTF; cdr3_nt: TGTGCCAGCAGCTCGGACGGAAACTCTGGGGCCAACGTCCTGACTTTC
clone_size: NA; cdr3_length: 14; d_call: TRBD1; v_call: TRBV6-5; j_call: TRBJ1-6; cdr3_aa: CASQTGGSFSPLHF; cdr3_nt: TGTGCCAGTCAGACAGGGGGGAGTTTTTCACCCCTCCACTTT
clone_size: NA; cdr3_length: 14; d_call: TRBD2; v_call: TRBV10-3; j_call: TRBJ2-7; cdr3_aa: CAITSWGLAGEQYF; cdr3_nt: TGTGCCATCACCTCATGGGGACTAGCTGGCGAGCAGTACTTC
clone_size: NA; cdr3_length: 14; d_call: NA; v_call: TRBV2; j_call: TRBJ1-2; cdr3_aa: CASSETTANYGYTF; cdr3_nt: TGTGCCAGCAGTGAGACGACGGCTAACTATGGCTACACCTTC
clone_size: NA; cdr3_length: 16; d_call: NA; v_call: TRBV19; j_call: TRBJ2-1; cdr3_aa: CASSIRADSSYNEQFF; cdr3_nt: TGTGCCAGTAGTATTCGAGCGGACAGCTCCTACAATGAGCAGTTCTTC
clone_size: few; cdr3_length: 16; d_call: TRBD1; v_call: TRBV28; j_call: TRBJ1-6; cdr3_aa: CASSSDRAGNNSPLHF; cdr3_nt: TGTGCCAGCAGTTCGGACAGGGCGGGAAATAATTCACCCCTCCACTTT
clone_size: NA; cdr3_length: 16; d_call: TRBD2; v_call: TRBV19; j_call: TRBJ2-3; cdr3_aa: CASSDLAGGPSDTQYF; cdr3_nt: TGTGCCAGTAGCGATCTAGCGGGAGGGCCCTCAGATACGCAGTATTTT
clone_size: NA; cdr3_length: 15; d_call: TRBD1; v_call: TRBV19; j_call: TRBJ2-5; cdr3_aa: CASSIARTGGETQYF; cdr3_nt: TGTGCCAGTAGTATAGCCCGGACAGGGGGAGAGACCCAGTACTTC
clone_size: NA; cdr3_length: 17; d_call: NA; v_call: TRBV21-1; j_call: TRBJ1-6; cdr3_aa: CASSKRWDRGHHSPLHF; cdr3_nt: TGTGCCAGCAGCAAAAGGTGGGACAGGGGACACCATTCACCCCTCCACTTT
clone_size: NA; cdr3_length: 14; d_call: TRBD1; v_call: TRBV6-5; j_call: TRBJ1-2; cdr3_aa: CASSYAGGGYGYTF; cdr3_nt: TGTGCCAGCAGTTACGCAGGGGGGGGATATGGCTACACCTTC
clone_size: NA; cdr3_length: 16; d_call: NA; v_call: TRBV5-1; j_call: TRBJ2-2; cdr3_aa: CASNERYGEGTGELFF; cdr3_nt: TGCGCCAGCAACGAACGCTATGGGGAAGGAACCGGGGAGCTGTTTTTT
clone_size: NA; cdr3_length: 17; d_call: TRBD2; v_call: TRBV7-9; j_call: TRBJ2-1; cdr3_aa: CASSLQGTSGSSAEQFF; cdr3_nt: TGTGCCAGCAGCTTACAAGGGACTAGCGGGAGTTCGGCTGAGCAGTTCTTC
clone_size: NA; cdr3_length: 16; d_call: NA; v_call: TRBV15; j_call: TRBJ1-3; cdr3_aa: CATSRVRLPSGNTIYF; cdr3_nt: TGTGCCACCAGCAGAGTCAGGTTGCCCTCTGGAAACACCATATATTTT
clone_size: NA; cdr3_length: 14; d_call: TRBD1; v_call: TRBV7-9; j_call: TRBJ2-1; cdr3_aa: CASSAAWGQPEQFF; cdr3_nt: TGTGCCAGCAGCGCCGCGTGGGGACAGCCTGAGCAGTTCTTC
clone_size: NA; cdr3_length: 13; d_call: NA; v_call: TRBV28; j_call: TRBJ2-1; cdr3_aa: CASQFRPPNEQFF; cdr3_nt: TGTGCCAGCCAATTCCGGCCGCCCAATGAGCAGTTCTTC
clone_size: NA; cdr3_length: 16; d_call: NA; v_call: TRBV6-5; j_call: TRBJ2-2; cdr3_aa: CASSYSLWLDTGELFF; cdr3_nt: TGTGCCAGCAGTTACTCCTTGTGGTTAGACACCGGGGAGCTGTTTTTT